This T cell receptor (beta chain) is drawn from a study of blood T cell repertoires in COVID-19. This clone was observed once. Produced via immunoSEQ multiplex PCR; TCRdb's table is partial and in-frame only. This sample has about 230,000 clones, with over 75% found just once. Looked up from germline, CDR1 is LNHDA and CDR2 is SQIVND (reference sequence). V was pared by 3 bases and J by 3 bases, with 12 bases between. This CDR3 comprises 14 residues. The TCR originated in a man between 45 and 60 years old with COVID-19, enrolled during active disease. Sequencing was done on a sample of peripheral blood. V and J are TRBV19 and TRBJ2-7; D is undetermined. CDR3 protein: CASSINEENYEQYF. The CDR3 nucleotides read TGTGCCAGTAGTATTAACGAGGAGAACTACGAGCAGTACTTC.